The 15 T cell receptor beta chains in this list originate from one sample, sequenced in a study of response to subunit inactivated influenza vaccine. TCRdb reprocessed the RT-PCR reads with MiXCR, giving one entry per CDR3 protein. The sample yields more than 500,000 distinct CDR3 sequences, 11% seen once. These sequences were also reported in another study, on T cells expressing NK-cell markers. That report notes: As the method of synthesis, 5'RACE template switching with UMIs yielded TCR beta cDNA.

Sequencing was performed on PBMCs from blood, taken on the day of vaccination. These receptors came from a man in his forties or fifties who received an inactivated influenza vaccine.

This clonotype came up a few times. This chain uses TRBV5-1 with TRBJ2-7, with D hard to call. Trimming stripped 1 base from V and 1 base from J, with 9 bases between. Germline lookup yields CDR1 SGHRS and CDR2 YFSETQ. The CDR3 contains 14 residues. The CDR3 region has the DNA TGCGCCAGCAGCTTGACCACAGCGTCCTACGAGCAGTACTTC. This encodes CASSLTTASYEQYF.

The J gene is TRBJ2-1, the V gene TRBV7-6; 7 nucleotides agree with TRBD1. The V and J ends lost 5 bases and 3 bases, in that order; junction bases with no gene match: 7. The CDR3 length is 15 residues. Germline-derived CDR1 and CDR2 are SGHVS and FNYEAQ. The CDR3 DNA is TGTGCCAGCAGCCGGGCGACAGGGCTCTACAATGAGCAGTTCTTC. Its protein is CASSRATGLYNEQFF.

The chain couples TRBV7-9 to TRBJ1-6; tentative D call: TRBD1 (6 bases). Trimming removed 5 bases from V and 6 bases from J, with 14 bases in between. Looked up from germline, CDR1 is SEHNR and CDR2 is FQNEAQ (reference sequence). The CDR3 runs to 15 residues. The DNA for the CDR3 is TGTGCCAGCAGCGCAACAGGGAAGTTTAATTCACCCCTCCACTTT. As protein: CASSATGKFNSPLHF. The variable domain in full, completed from reference TRBV7-9 and TRBJ1-6, reads DTGVSQNPRHKITKRGQNVTFRCDPISEHNRLYWYRQTLGQGPEFLTYFQNEAQLEKSRLLSDRFSAERPKGSFSTLEIQRTEQGDSAMYLCASSATGKFNSPLHFGNGTRLTVT.

The genes are TRBV5-1 and TRBJ2-1, with TRBD2 matching 8 bases. CDR3 length equals 17 residues. Per the germline V gene, CDR1 is SGHRS and CDR2 is YFSETQ. After removal of 1 base from V and 8 bases from J, the junction contained 14 bases not matched to a gene. CDR3 protein: CASSLWRRREVHDEQFF. CDR3 sequence (DNA): TGCGCCAGCAGCTTGTGGAGAAGGCGGGAGGTTCACGATGAGCAGTTCTTC.

This chain uses TRBV6-2 or TRBV6-3 with TRBJ2-3; 10 bases map to TRBD1. The V and J ends lost 4 bases and 3 bases, in that order; junction bases with no gene match: 4. Germline values: CDR1 MNHEY, CDR2 SVGEGT. The CDR3 covers 15 residues. CDR3 region: CASSSRTGGTDTQYF. The CDR3 DNA sequence: TGTGCCAGCAGTTCCCGGACAGGGGGGACAGATACGCAGTATTTT.

This clonotype appeared many times. The rearrangement uses TRBV4-2 and TRBJ1-1, with TRBD1 matching over 11 bases. Trimming took 3 bases from V and 5 from J; bases not matched to a gene: 2. The CDR3 covers 14 residues. Germline V CDR1 and CDR2: LGHNA, YNFKEQ. CDR3 bases: TGTGCCAGCAGCCAGGGACAGGGGGTGACTGAAGCTTTCTTT. Translating gives CASSQGQGVTEAFF.

As concerns this clonotype: The junction departs from the called germline gene at one end, perhaps through a read error. The chain has TRBV25-1 and TRBJ2-2; D may be TRBD2 (6 bases). CDR1 MGHDK and CDR2 SYGVNS come from the germline V gene. The CDR3 covers 14 residues. DNA of the CDR3: TGTGCCATCGGCCCCGAGCTCCTCTGCGGGGCGCTGTTTTTT. Its protein is CAIGPELLCGALFF.

There are many counts of this clonotype. This chain uses TRBV5-1 with TRBJ1-1, with D uncertain. CDR1 and CDR2 from the germline V gene are SGHRS and YFSETQ. Trimming took 1 base from V and 0 from J, leaving 4 bases between them. CDR3 length equals 13 residues. The CDR3 sequence is CASSLQLNTEAFF. CDR3 sequence (DNA): TGCGCCAGCAGCTTGCAGTTGAACACTGAAGCTTTCTTT.

This clonotype appeared many times. The rearrangement uses TRBV4-1 and TRBJ2-1; tentative D call: TRBD1 (6 bases). The germline gives CDR1 MGHRA, CDR2 YSYEKL. This CDR3 region has 16 residues. The V end lost 0 bases, the J end lost 6 bases, and 15 bases lay between the germline ends. DNA of the CDR3: TGCGCCAGCAGCCAAGAGAGAGGGGTGGGGGCCAATGAGCAGTTCTTC. It is translated as CASSQERGVGANEQFF.

Turning to this clonotype: This may be a read error: a much more frequent sequence differs by one nucleotide. V gene TRBV29-1 combines with J gene TRBJ2-7; tentatively, D is TRBD1 or TRBD2 (6 bases each). Germline V gene sequence: CDR1 SQVTM, CDR2 ANQGSEA. V was cut by 7 bases and J by 5 bases, with 15 bases left in between. The CDR3 is 12 amino acids. In nucleotides, the CDR3 is TGCAGCGCCCCAAGGGGGGCTGACGAGCAGTACTTC. This translates into CSAPRGADEQYF.

Many counts were recorded for this clonotype. The rearrangement joins TRBV7-8 to TRBJ2-1; D perhaps matches TRBD2 (7 bases). V was shortened by 1 base and J by 7 bases, with 20 bases between the two germline ends. Per germline, CDR1 SGHVS and CDR2 FQNEAQ. There are 17 residues in the CDR3. CDR3 amino acids: CASSLGDGGGPGNEQFF. As DNA, the CDR3 is TGTGCCAGCAGCTTAGGAGATGGGGGGGGGCCGGGAAATGAGCAGTTCTTC.

The chain carries TRBV29-1 and TRBJ1-2; no definite D call. Trimming pared 2 bases from V and 3 bases from J, leaving 10 bases between. CDR1 and CDR2 from the germline V gene are SQVTM and ANQGSEA. The CDR3 sequence is 13 residues long. CDR3 DNA sequence: TGCAGCGTTGAACACCGGCGGGACTATGGCTACACCTTC. This sequence encodes CSVEHRRDYGYTF.

This clonotype occurred a few times. The rearrangement uses TRBV7-9 and TRBJ2-7; 11 bases match TRBD2. CDR3 length: 16 residues. Per germline, CDR1 SEHNR and CDR2 FQNEAQ (reference sequence). J gave up 4 bases and V 1 base, and 6 bases lay outside the gene matches. The CDR3 bases are TGTGCCAGCAGCTTAGTTCAACTAGCGGGAGTATACGAGCAGTACTTC. It encodes CASSLVQLAGVYEQYF.

This clonotype was picked up a small number of times. The V gene is TRBV29-1, the J gene TRBJ1-3; 7 bases agree with TRBD1. The germline gives CDR1 SQVTM, CDR2 ANQGSEA. The trim removed 6 bases at V and 4 bases at J, leaving 9 bases unmatched. The CDR3 runs 14 residues. CDR3 sequence: CSVQPGTAGNTIYF. The DNA of the CDR3 is TGCAGCGTGCAACCCGGGACAGCCGGAAACACCATATATTTT.

The sample holds a few counts of this clonotype. V usage is TRBV28 and J usage is TRBJ2-1, with a tentative D call TRBD2 (7 bases). CDR1 and CDR2 (germline): MDHEN, SYDVKM. The CDR3 has 18 amino acids. Trimming took 2 bases from V and 0 from J, leaving 17 bases between them. CDR3 amino acids: CASSLLARGGFSYNEQFF. The DNA of the CDR3 is TGTGCCAGCAGTTTACTCGCTAGGGGGGGGTTCTCCTACAATGAGCAGTTCTTC. The whole variable domain, remainder taken from reference TRBV28 and TRBJ2-1, is DVKVTQSSRYLVKRTGEKVFLECVQDMDHENMFWYRQDPGLGLRLIYFSYDVKMKEKGDIPEGYSVSREKKERFSLILESASTNQTSMYLCASSLLARGGFSYNEQFFGPGTRLTVL.